This is a list of T cell receptor beta chains from one sample in a study of blood T cell repertoires in COVID-19. The table came from immunoSEQ multiplex PCR; TCRdb's copy has only in-frame clones and leaves some out. The table includes almost 500,000 clones, around 85% detected once. The sequenced sample consisted of PBMCs or T cells enriched from blood (not recorded which). Source of these receptors: a woman aged 55-70 years who had recovered from COVID-19. Each CDR3 is given with its conserved first and last residue. Each record gives: V gene, clone size, D gene, J gene, CDR3 DNA, CDR3 protein. A D gene is named only where the DNA matches it firmly. Not every row has a clone size; where given, it reads once, few, many or a size class.

>TRBV4-2|.|.|TRBJ2-5
TGTGCCAGCAGCTTCGGACTGGCACAAGAGACCCAGTACTTC
CASSFGLAQETQYF
>TRBV4-2|few|.|TRBJ2-2
TGTGCCAGCAGCCAAGATTCGGGGTACACCGGGGAGCTGTTTTTT
CASSQDSGYTGELFF
>TRBV19|.|.|TRBJ1-5
TGTGCCAGTAGGTTGAACAGTTATAGCAATCAGCCCCAGCATTTT
CASRLNSYSNQPQHF
>TRBV12-3/TRBV12-4|.|TRBD1|TRBJ2-7
TGTGCCAGCAGTGTAGGGACAGCCTACGAGCAGTACTTC
CASSVGTAYEQYF
>TRBV5-1|.|.|TRBJ1-2
TGCGCCAGCAGCTTGTTTCCCGGGGATGGCTACACCTTC
CASSLFPGDGYTF
>TRBV2|.|.|TRBJ1-1
TGTGCCAGCACTTACACTGAAGCTTTCTTT
CASTYTEAFF
>TRBV6-1|.|TRBD1|TRBJ1-4
TGTGCCAGCAGTGACCGACAGGGACGGGAAAAACTGTTTTTT
CASSDRQGREKLFF
>TRBV4-2|.|.|TRBJ2-7
TGTGCCAGCAGCCAAAGACAGGCCGGCTACGAGCAGTACTTC
CASSQRQAGYEQYF
>TRBV7-9|.|TRBD1|TRBJ2-7
TGTGCCAGCAGCTTGGAACAGGGGTTAAGGGAGCAGTACTTC
CASSLEQGLREQYF
>TRBV27|once|.|TRBJ2-1
TGTGCCAGCAGTTGGACACACAATGAGCAGTTCTTC
CASSWTHNEQFF
>TRBV24-1|.|TRBD1|TRBJ1-1
TGTGCCATCTGGGAGACAGGGACGGGGTACACTGAAGCTTTCTTT
CAIWETGTGYTEAFF
>TRBV12-5|.|.|TRBJ2-3
TGTGCTAGTGGTCCCCCACAGGGTAAGCAGTATTTT
CASGPPQGKQYF
>TRBV30|few|.|TRBJ2-2
TGTGCCTGGAGTGTACGGTATACCGGGGAGCTGTTTTTT
CAWSVRYTGELFF
>TRBV9|.|.|TRBJ2-7
TGTGCCAGCAGCGTAGCAGGGTTAGGGGAGCAGTACTTC
CASSVAGLGEQYF
>TRBV2|.|TRBD2|TRBJ2-1
TGTGCCAGCAGTGTCCTAGCGGCCTCCTACAATGAGCAGTTCTTC
CASSVLAASYNEQFF
>TRBV5-5|.|TRBD1|TRBJ1-2
TGTGCCAGCAGCTCCTCGCCCGGGACAGGGGGCAGTTCGAACTATGGCTACACCTTC
CASSSSPGTGGSSNYGYTF
>TRBV5-4|.|.|TRBJ1-3
TGTGCCAGCAGCCAAGGGCGGGGGCTGGGAAACACCATATATTTT
CASSQGRGLGNTIYF
>TRBV2|.|.|TRBJ1-6
TGTGCCAGCCTAGCCTTAGGGCAGGCCAATTCACCCCTCCACTTT
CASLALGQANSPLHF
>TRBV5-1|once|.|TRBJ2-3
TGCGCCAGCAGCGTGGCGACTAGTAGGAGCACAGATACGCAGTATTTT
CASSVATSRSTDTQYF
>TRBV27|.|TRBD1|TRBJ1-2
TGTGCCAGCAGTGCCCGGACAGGGGACTATGGCTACACCTTC
CASSARTGDYGYTF
>TRBV19|.|TRBD1|TRBJ1-3
TGTGCCAGTAGTATGGGGACAGGGCCCCGCGGCGGAAACACCATATATTTT
CASSMGTGPRGGNTIYF
>TRBV28|.|TRBD1|TRBJ1-2
TGTGCCAGCAGTTTATATTCGGTGGACAGGGGTAAGGGTGGCTACACCTTC
CASSLYSVDRGKGGYTF
>TRBV2|.|TRBD2|TRBJ2-2
TGTGCCAGCAGTGCAGAAGGGACTAGCGCCGGGGAGCTGTTTTTT
CASSAEGTSAGELFF
>TRBV5-1|.|.|TRBJ2-3
TGCGCCAGCACAGGGCAAGGAGCAGATACGCAGTATTTT
CASTGQGADTQYF
>TRBV2|few|.|TRBJ1-5
TGTGCCAGCAGTCTTAATTATCAGCCCCAGCATTTT
CASSLNYQPQHF
>TRBV19|.|TRBD1|TRBJ2-7
TGTGCCAGTAAACGGACAGGGGACTCCTACGAGCAGTACTTC
CASKRTGDSYEQYF
>TRBV9|.|TRBD1|TRBJ2-5
TGTGCCAGCAGCGTAGGCAGGGGGCTAGAGACCCAGTACTTC
CASSVGRGLETQYF
>TRBV30|.|.|TRBJ1-4
TGTGCCTGGAGTAAGAGCCATAATGAAAAACTGTTTTTT
CAWSKSHNEKLFF
>TRBV5-1|.|TRBD2|TRBJ2-2
TGCGCCAGCAGAGATCCGCGCGGTAGCGGGGGCTTGAACACCGGGGAGCTGTTTTTT
CASRDPRGSGGLNTGELFF
>TRBV5-1|.|TRBD2|TRBJ2-2
TGCGCCAGCAGCTTGGAAGCGGGGGGGCCGCGGGAGCTGTTTTTT
CASSLEAGGPRELFF
>TRBV10-1|once|.|TRBJ1-2
TGCGCCAGCAGTGAAAGAAGAGAGGATGGCTACACCTTC
CASSERREDGYTF
>TRBV5-1|.|.|TRBJ1-4
TGCGCCAGCAGCTTGGGGACGGGGGAAAAACTGTTTTTT
CASSLGTGEKLFF
>TRBV5-1|.|.|TRBJ2-1
TGCGCCAGCAGCTTGGAGGCTAGGGAGCAGTTCTTC
CASSLEAREQFF
>TRBV2|.|TRBD1|TRBJ2-5
TGTGCCAGCAGAGGGGGCTACAAGGAGACCCAGTACTTC
CASRGGYKETQYF
>TRBV11-3|.|TRBD2|TRBJ2-1
TGTGCCAGCAGCCCTAGCGGGACGAGCCCCTACAATGAGCAGTTCTTC
CASSPSGTSPYNEQFF
>TRBV5-1|.|.|TRBJ2-5
TGCGCCAGCAGCTACGGACTATCTCAAGAGACCCAGTACTTC
CASSYGLSQETQYF
>TRBV3-1/TRBV3-2|.|.|TRBJ1-2
TGTGCCAGCAGCCAAGATGATGAGGAGGACTATGGCTACACCTTC
CASSQDDEEDYGYTF
>TRBV6-6|.|TRBD1|TRBJ2-3
TGTGCCAGCACAGGACAGGGGGTGTTTCTCACAGATACGCAGTATTTT
CASTGQGVFLTDTQYF
>TRBV6-1|.|TRBD1|TRBJ2-7
TGTGCCAGCAGTGAAATATGGGACAGTGTCTCCTACGAGCAGTACTTC
CASSEIWDSVSYEQYF
>TRBV15|.|.|TRBJ1-2
TGTGCCACCAGCAGAGACACGGTTAACTATGGCTACACCTTC
CATSRDTVNYGYTF
>TRBV12-3/TRBV12-4|.|.|TRBJ2-1
TGTGCCAGCAGTCGGGTGGGTGAGCAGTTCTTC
CASSRVGEQFF
>TRBV5-4|.|.|TRBJ2-7
TGTGCCAGCAGCTTTAGGGGTATCTACGAGCAGTACTTC
CASSFRGIYEQYF
>TRBV5-5|few|TRBD1|TRBJ1-2
TGTGCCAGCAGCCCGAAGGGGGCGGGACACTCTAACTATGGCTACACCTTC
CASSPKGAGHSNYGYTF
>TRBV30|.|.|TRBJ1-1
TGTGCCTGGAGTGTGGGGCAGGGTGTCAATGAAGCTTTCTTT
CAWSVGQGVNEAFF
>TRBV5-6|.|TRBD2|TRBJ2-1
TGTGCCAGCAGCTTGCTGGGGACTAGCGGCAATGAGCAGTTCTTC
CASSLLGTSGNEQFF
>TRBV10-3|.|.|TRBJ2-7
TGTGCCATCAGCAGTCTGGGGGGCTACGAGCAGTACTTC
CAISSLGGYEQYF
>TRBV14|.|.|TRBJ2-5
TGTGCCAGCAGCCGGCTAGGGGCCGTCGGAGAGACCCAGTACTTC
CASSRLGAVGETQYF
>TRBV11-2|.|.|TRBJ2-2
TGTGCCAGCAGCTTAGATCCGCGGACCGGGGAGCTGTTTTTT
CASSLDPRTGELFF
>TRBV6-5|.|.|TRBJ1-1
TGTGCCAGCAGAATACAGGGGAACACTGAAGCTTTCTTT
CASRIQGNTEAFF
>TRBV2|.|TRBD1|TRBJ2-7
TGTGCCAGCCAAGGGGGCGCCCGAACCTCCTACGAGCAGTACTTC
CASQGGARTSYEQYF
>TRBV29-1|.|.|TRBJ2-2
TGCAGCGTTGACGACAGGTCCACCGGGGAGCTGTTTTTT
CSVDDRSTGELFF
>TRBV30|.|TRBD2|TRBJ2-3
TGTGCCTGGAGTGTACGGGTTAGCGGGGGAGATACGCAGTATTTT
CAWSVRVSGGDTQYF
>TRBV18|.|TRBD1|TRBJ2-1
TGTGCCAGCTCAGGCCTCCAAGGGGGCCTCTCCCCGTACAATGAGCAGTTCTTC
CASSGLQGGLSPYNEQFF
>TRBV5-5|few|.|TRBJ1-1
TGTGCCAGCACCTCCGGGGGGGGTTGGAGCACTGAAGCTTTCTTT
CASTSGGGWSTEAFF